This T cell receptor beta chain derives from a study of T-cell reconstitution after alpha-beta-depleted transplantation in children. This clonotype turned up a few times. The antigen is not known. Unique molecular identifiers were incorporated when the TCRbeta library was constructed. TCRdb reanalysed the PCR reads using MiXCR and keeps one entry per CDR3 protein. The table has a few hundred thousand distinct CDR3 sequences, approximately 13% seen once; the top ten hold 2.2%. Between the trimmed V and J ends, which lost 0 bases and 3 bases, there was a span of 13 bases. CDR1 is SGDLS, CDR2 YYNGEE, per germline. The CDR3 is 15 residues long. Study results and caveats: Several patients had high TCRbeta diversity at day 60; it came from surviving recipient T cells and thymic progenitors. At the one-year point after transplant, T-cell counts and TCRbeta diversity were found to come mostly from T cells that had been newly produced. Alpha-beta T cells about two months after transplant reportedly derived from several hundred expanded graft clones.

This sequence joins TRBV9 and TRBJ2-7; possibly TRBD2 for D (7 bases). The material sequenced was PBMCs, mostly from graft donor cells, taken 360 days after TCRalphabeta/CD19-depleted stem cell transplant. The clonotype comes from a male patient aged 5 to 17 who had a stem cell transplant for acute myeloid leukemia, so the T cells may come from the graft donor. CDR3 residues: CASSVEAGDYYEQYF. The CDR3 DNA reads as TGTGCCAGCAGCGTAGAGGCAGGGGACTACTACGAGCAGTACTTC.